This T cell receptor beta chain was observed in a study of blood T cell repertoires in COVID-19. Germline trimming cut 7 bases from V and 4 bases from J; bases unmatched to any gene: 5. CDR3 size: 14 residues. Germline-derived CDR1 and CDR2 are MNHNY and SVGAGI (reference sequence). Some clones are missing from TCRdb's copy, which holds only in-frame ones; the method was immunoSEQ multiplex PCR. The sample contains about 190,000 clones, almost 80% of which appear only once. This TCR was recovered from a man aged 55 to 70 with active or convalescent COVID-19. Sequenced material: peripheral blood. The chain joins TRBV6-6 to TRBJ1-4; 8 positions match TRBD1. CDR3 sequence (DNA): TGTGCCAGCACTCCGGACAGGGATAATGAAAAACTGTTTTTT. This codes for CASTPDRDNEKLFF.